Following are 28 T cell receptor beta chains from one sample sequenced in a study of CD8+ T cells in alopecia areata. The treatment: oral pan-JAK inhibitor, 5-10 mg twice daily. Reverse transcription of extracted RNA yielded cDNA, which provided the sequencing template. Sequencing used immunoSEQ multiplex PCR; TCRdb keeps in-frame clones, though not all of them. The sample shows some 190,000 clones, less than 70% of them seen only once. The input for sequencing was CD4+ T cells sorted from blood, taken around week 50, from a patient treated with tofacitinib. Receptors were obtained from a human donor with alopecia areata.

The chain is built from TRBV6-6 and TRBJ1-2; D gene uncertain. Per germline, CDR1 MNHNY and CDR2 SVGAGI (reference sequence). This CDR3 comprises 13 residues. V shed 2 bases and J shed 3 bases, with 7 bases lying between them. The CDR3 region is CASSYPIDYGYTF. CDR3 DNA sequence: TGTGCCAGCAGTTACCCCATAGACTATGGCTACACCTTC.

This rearrangement joins TRBV25-1 to TRBJ1-5, with D perhaps TRBD1 (5 bases). The CDR3 runs to 12 residues. Trimming left V 10 bases short and J 4 bases short, with 11 bases between. Germline assignment: CDR1 MGHDK and CDR2 SYGVNS. As DNA, the CDR3 is TGTGCCACCCAGGGTGGAAATCAGCCCCAGCATTTT. Protein product: CATQGGNQPQHF.

The V gene is TRBV10-3, the J gene TRBJ1-5, with 7 bases lining up with TRBD1. CDR3 length equals 15 residues. Per the germline V gene, CDR1 is ENHRY and CDR2 is SYGVKD. Losses at the gene ends were 6 bases for V and 2 bases for J; bases not matched to a gene: 7. For the CDR3, the DNA is TGTGCCATCAGGGAGACAGGGAAGGGCAATCAGCCCCAGCATTTT. It encodes CAIRETGKGNQPQHF.

The chain uses TRBV5-6 and TRBJ2-4, with D possibly TRBD1 on 6 matching bases. Germline-derived CDR1 and CDR2 are SGHDT and YYEEEE. This CDR3 region has 14 residues. V dropped 5 bases and J dropped 0 bases, with 9 bases sitting between them. CDR3 nucleotides: TGTGCCAGCAGACCGGGACAAGCCAAAAACATTCAGTACTTC. Its protein is CASRPGQAKNIQYF.

This clone was counted only a few times. CDR3 region: CASSLGTGNTEAFF. CDR3 in DNA: TGTGCCAGCAGCCTAGGGACAGGGAACACTGAAGCTTTCTTT. This chain links TRBV7-3 with TRBJ1-1; 8 bases match TRBD1. Looked up from germline, CDR1 is SGHTA and CDR2 is FQGTGA. V shed 5 bases, J shed 1 base, and the junction held 3 bases outside the gene matches. The CDR3 extends over 14 amino acids.

The gene calls are TRBV29-1 and TRBJ2-3, with D tentatively TRBD1 (5 bases). V was clipped by 1 base and J by 5 bases, with 16 bases between them. Germline assignment: CDR1 SQVTM and CDR2 ANQGSEA. The CDR3 sequence is 15 residues long. As DNA, the CDR3 is TGCAGCGTTGAAGTTGGGGCAGGATGGGTAGATACGCAGTATTTT. Translating it yields CSVEVGAGWVDTQYF.

The sample holds a few counts of this clone. The CDR3 reads CSVEVAGGRLDTQYF. CDR3 DNA: TGCAGCGTTGAGGTAGCGGGGGGCCGGCTGGATACGCAGTATTTT. This sequence joins TRBV29-1 and TRBJ2-3; TRBD2 aligns across 10 bases. CDR3 length: 15 amino acids. The germline V gene has CDR1 SQVTM and CDR2 ANQGSEA. V gave up 3 bases and J gave up 6 bases; unmatched junction bases: 9.

V gene TRBV29-1 combines with J gene TRBJ1-1; maybe TRBD1 (5 bases). Looked up from germline, CDR1 is SQVTM and CDR2 is ANQGSEA. This CDR3 contains 13 residues. Trimming shortened V by 4 bases and J by 7 bases, and 16 bases separated the two germline ends. The CDR3 DNA is TGCAGCGTTGGGGGCAGGATGACACATGAAGCTTTCTTT. Translated, it gives CSVGGRMTHEAFF.

The chain links TRBV4-3 to TRBJ2-5; 7 bases fit TRBD2. This CDR3 has 13 residues. Germline CDR1 reads LGHNA; CDR2 reads YSLEER. Germline trimming cut 4 bases from V and 7 bases from J; bases unmatched to any gene: 6. The CDR3 nucleotides read TGCGCCAGCAGCCCGGGACTACCGGGGACCCAGTACTTC. Translated: CASSPGLPGTQYF.

The J gene is TRBJ2-1, the V gene TRBV7-9; 7 bases are a match to TRBD1. The CDR3 sequence is 15 residues long. Germline values: CDR1 SEHNR, CDR2 FQNEAQ (reference sequence). Losses at the gene ends were 0 bases for V and 6 bases for J; bases not matched to a gene: 5. The CDR3: CASSLAKGQTNEQFF. The CDR3 region has the DNA TGTGCCAGCAGCTTAGCTAAGGGACAGACCAATGAGCAGTTCTTC. The entire variable domain, with the rest obtained from reference TRBV7-9 and TRBJ2-1, is as follows: DTGVSQNPRHKITKRGQNVTFRCDPISEHNRLYWYRQTLGQGPEFLTYFQNEAQLEKSRLLSDRFSAERPKGSFSTLEIQRTEQGDSAMYLCASSLAKGQTNEQFFGPGTRLTVL.

The V call is TRBV29-1, the J call TRBJ1-2; unclear D gene. Trimming cost V 4 bases and J 4 bases, with 10 bases left between them. The CDR3 spans 12 residues. Germline CDR1 SQVTM, CDR2 ANQGSEA. The CDR3 DNA reads TGCAGCGTTGCCGCATTGGTCTATGGCTACACCTTC. Amino acid sequence: CSVAALVYGYTF.

The chain links TRBV7-8 to TRBJ2-2, with TRBD1 identical over 7 bases. J lost 3 bases, V lost 0 bases, and 10 bases had no gene match. This CDR3 contains 18 residues. CDR1 SGHVS and CDR2 FQNEAQ come from the germline V gene. The CDR3 DNA follows: TGTGCCAGCAGCTTAGCCTACGGACAGGCTGGGGACACCGGGGAGCTGTTTTTT. It yields the protein CASSLAYGQAGDTGELFF.

The V call is TRBV29-1, the J call TRBJ1-3; D perhaps matches TRBD1 (6 bases). The CDR3 loop spans 14 amino acids. Germline-derived CDR1 and CDR2 are SQVTM and ANQGSEA. The V gene lost 3 bases and the J gene lost 1 base, with 10 bases spanning the gap. CDR3 in amino acids: CSVEQGGSGNTIYF. The CDR3 coding sequence is TGCAGCGTTGAGCAAGGGGGTTCTGGAAACACCATATATTTT.

The J gene is TRBJ2-5, the V gene TRBV15; the D is unclear. Trimming removed 0 bases from V and 4 bases from J, with 9 bases in between. CDR1 LNHNV and CDR2 YYDKDF come from the germline V gene (reference sequence). This CDR3 comprises 14 residues. The CDR3 coding sequence is TGTGCCACCAGCAGAGATCGGGCATCAGAGACCCAGTACTTC. Translation gives CATSRDRASETQYF.

The chain has TRBV30 and TRBJ1-2; the match to TRBD1 covers 7 bases. The CDR3 spans 12 residues. Germline CDR1 is GTSNPN and CDR2 is SVGIG (reference sequence). The junction had 3 bases not matched to a gene; V was cut back by 2 bases and J by 6 bases. In nucleotides, the CDR3 is TGTGCCTGGAGTACGACAGGGAATGGCTACACCTTC. Translated, it gives CAWSTTGNGYTF.

The V gene is TRBV5-1, the J gene TRBJ2-7; D unresolved. Per germline, CDR1 SGHRS and CDR2 YFSETQ. The CDR3 is 14 residues long. V was cut by 0 bases and J by 0 bases, with 7 bases left in between. The CDR3 DNA reads as TGCGCCAGCAGCTTGGCCGGAGTCTCCTACGAGCAGTACTTC. This sequence encodes CASSLAGVSYEQYF. The full variable domain, completed using reference TRBV5-1 and TRBJ2-7, is KAGVTQTPRYLIKTRGQQVTLSCSPISGHRSVSWYQQTPGQGLQFLFEYFSETQRNKGNFPGRFSGRQFSNSRSEMNVSTLELGDSALYLCASSLAGVSYEQYFGPGTRLTVT.

V usage is TRBV29-1 and J usage is TRBJ1-2; 11 bases are shared with TRBD1. Per germline, CDR1 SQVTM and CDR2 ANQGSEA. The CDR3 sequence is 14 residues long. V was clipped by 6 bases and J by 4 bases; unmatched bases: 7. CDR3 loop: CSVGQGAAVYGYTF. CDR3 DNA sequence: TGCAGCGTCGGACAGGGGGCGGCCGTCTATGGCTACACCTTC.

The chain combines TRBV29-1 with TRBJ1-2, with 7 bases matching TRBD1. The CDR3 length is 13 residues. Germline V gene sequence: CDR1 SQVTM, CDR2 ANQGSEA. The ends lost 6 bases at V and 4 bases at J; junction bases unmatched: 8. Written as DNA, the CDR3 is TGCAGCGTGGCGGGGACAGACTTCTATGGCTACACCTTC. This encodes CSVAGTDFYGYTF.

The table lists this clone with a few counts. The chain recombines TRBV11-1 with TRBJ2-2; perhaps TRBD2 as D (5 bases). CDR1 and CDR2 from the germline V gene are SGHAT and FQDESV (reference sequence). V lost 2 bases and J lost 5, with 12 bases in between. This CDR3 spans 15 amino acids. The CDR3 region is CASSLLGSSTGELFF. The CDR3 DNA sequence: TGTGCCAGCAGCTTACTAGGGAGCAGTACCGGGGAGCTGTTTTTT.

The chain couples TRBV6-5 to TRBJ2-3; TRBD1 aligns across 7 bases. Germline values: CDR1 MNHEY, CDR2 SVGAGI. This CDR3 region has 14 residues. J gave up 3 bases and V 6 bases, and 6 bases lay outside the gene matches. The CDR3 region has the DNA TGTGCCAGCAGCCCGCTACAGGGGACAGATACGCAGTATTTT. This sequence encodes CASSPLQGTDTQYF.

V gene TRBV15 combines with J gene TRBJ2-7; TRBD1 matches 12 bases. Trimming cost V 3 bases and J 5 bases; bases outside gene matches: 2. CDR1 is LNHNV and CDR2 is YYDKDF in the germline V gene (reference sequence). CDR3 length equals 14 residues. The CDR3 sequence: CATSRGQGANEQYF. The DNA of the CDR3 is TGTGCCACCAGCAGGGGACAGGGGGCTAACGAGCAGTACTTC.

Only one count was recorded for this clone. The chain joins TRBV9 to TRBJ1-1, with 9 bases that match TRBD1. CDR1 SGDLS and CDR2 YYNGEE come from the germline V gene. This CDR3 spans 15 amino acids. V lost 4 bases, J lost 4 bases, and 8 bases stayed unmatched. CDR3 residues: CASSLRDRVGTEAFF. The CDR3 nucleotides read TGTGCCAGCAGCCTCCGGGACAGGGTGGGCACTGAAGCTTTCTTT.

The sample holds a few counts of this clone. This rearrangement joins TRBV5-1 to TRBJ2-5; D is perhaps TRBD1 (7 bases). CDR3 size: 14 residues. V gave up 5 bases and J gave up 2 bases, with 13 bases separating them. Germline assignment: CDR1 SGHRS and CDR2 YFSETQ. The DNA of the CDR3 is TGCGCCAGCAGGCCAGGGGGGCCTCAAGAGACCCAGTACTTC. Its protein is CASRPGGPQETQYF.

CDR3 sequence (DNA): TGTGCCAGCAGCGTCGGACAGGGGCCCACAGATACGCAGTATTTT. This codes for CASSVGQGPTDTQYF. This rearrangement joins TRBV7-2 to TRBJ2-3; 9 nucleotides match TRBD1. The CDR3 sequence is 15 residues long. V was clipped by 5 bases and J by 2 bases; unmatched bases: 5. Germline V gene lookup returns CDR1 SGHTA and CDR2 FQGNSA. The entire variable domain, with the rest obtained from reference TRBV7-2 and TRBJ2-3, is as follows: GAGVSQSPSNKVTEKGKDVELRCDPISGHTALYWYRQSLGQGLEFLIYFQGNSAPDKSGLPSDRFSAERTGGSVSTLTIQRTQQEDSAVYLCASSVGQGPTDTQYFGPGTRLTVL.

The chain carries TRBV25-1 and TRBJ1-2; 7 bases agree with TRBD1. CDR3 length equals 13 residues. CDR1 MGHDK and CDR2 SYGVNS come from the germline V gene. J was trimmed by 6 bases and V by 4 bases; bases with no gene match: 5. Here the CDR3 DNA reads TGTGCCAGCAGTGGATTACAGGGGAATGGCTACACCTTC. Its translation is CASSGLQGNGYTF.

The chain joins TRBV30 to TRBJ1-1, with D unresolved. The CDR3 totals 13 residues. The germline V and J ends were trimmed by 5 bases and 1 base, with 11 bases remaining between them. CDR1 and CDR2 (germline): GTSNPN, SVGIG (reference sequence). CDR3 DNA sequence: TGTGCCTGGGGAGCAATCAGGAACACTGAAGCTTTCTTT. It encodes CAWGAIRNTEAFF.

The chain couples TRBV30 to TRBJ2-7; TRBD1 aligns across 8 bases. The CDR3 extends over 14 amino acids. Looked up from germline, CDR1 is GTSNPN and CDR2 is SVGIG (reference sequence). After removal of 2 bases from V and 1 base from J, the junction contained 4 bases not matched to a gene. The CDR3 reads CAWSRTGMSYEQYF. The DNA of the CDR3 is TGTGCCTGGAGTCGGACAGGGATGTCCTACGAGCAGTACTTC.

The V and J genes are TRBV2 and TRBJ1-5; D may be TRBD1 (6 bases). The germline gives CDR1 SNHLY, CDR2 FYNNEI. Deletions cut 8 bases from V and 4 bases from J, with 15 bases between. The CDR3 has 14 residues. The CDR3 sequence is CASEEQGGNQPQHF. CDR3 sequence (DNA): TGTGCCAGCGAAGAACAGGGAGGTAATCAGCCCCAGCATTTT.